This is a list of T cell receptor beta chains from one sample in a study of CD8+CD57+ T cells in acquired aplastic anemia. One entry per CDR3 protein results from TCRdb running MiXCR on the reads. The sample gives some 170,000 distinct CDR3 sequences, roughly 48% of which show up once; about 1% is in the top ten. Sequencing was performed on sorted CD4+, CD8+, or CD8+CD57+ T cells (not recorded which) from PBMCs. The receptors originated from a human donor with aplastic anemia. The CDR3 runs from the conserved cysteine through the conserved F or W. D genes are given only for firm matches. Clone size is shown for a subset of rows, as once, few, many or a class of expanded clone.

size: .
D: TRBD1
V: TRBV5-6
J: TRBJ2-2
DNA: TGTGCCAGCAGCCCTGACAGGGGCATGGACACCGGGGAGCTGTTTTTT
CDR3: CASSPDRGMDTGELFF

size: once
D: TRBD1
V: TRBV2
J: TRBJ2-5
DNA: TGTGCCACCAGTGAGCTACAGGGGCCGAAGACCCAGTACTTC
CDR3: CATSELQGPKTQYF

size: .
D: TRBD2
V: TRBV7-3
J: TRBJ2-5
DNA: TGTGCCAGCAGCCTCCGCCCCGGGACTAGGGGCGAGACCCAGTACTTC
CDR3: CASSLRPGTRGETQYF

size: .
D: .
V: TRBV5-1
J: TRBJ1-3
DNA: TGCGCCAGCAAGGGGACACCAAACACCATATATTTT
CDR3: CASKGTPNTIYF

size: .
D: TRBD2
V: TRBV20-1
J: TRBJ2-3
DNA: TGCAGTGCTAGACTCAGCGGGGCGGGAGATACGCAGTATTTT
CDR3: CSARLSGAGDTQYF

size: .
D: .
V: TRBV9
J: TRBJ2-3
DNA: TGTGCCAGCAGCGTAGCGGGGGACACAGATACGCAGTATTTT
CDR3: CASSVAGDTDTQYF

size: .
D: .
V: TRBV10-3
J: TRBJ2-5
DNA: TGTGCCATCAGTGCAGGGGGGGCCGAGACCCAGTACTTC
CDR3: CAISAGGAETQYF

size: .
D: .
V: TRBV20-1
J: TRBJ1-1
DNA: TGCAGTGCTAGAGATCCGACAGACATGAACACTGAAGCTTTCTTT
CDR3: CSARDPTDMNTEAFF

size: .
D: TRBD1
V: TRBV7-6
J: TRBJ2-7
DNA: TGTGCCAGCAGCTTAGAGTGGACAGGGGGCTCCTTCTCCTACGAGCAGTACTTC
CDR3: CASSLEWTGGSFSYEQYF

size: few
D: .
V: TRBV7-9
J: TRBJ2-5
DNA: TGTGCCAGCAGCTTAGCGCAGGGGCGGGCGATACAAGAGACCCAGTACTTC
CDR3: CASSLAQGRAIQETQYF

size: once
D: .
V: TRBV7-2
J: TRBJ2-7
DNA: TGTGCCAGCAGTTCTCGTGCAGGGGAGGCCTACGAGCAGTACTTC
CDR3: CASSSRAGEAYEQYF

size: many
D: .
V: TRBV5-1
J: TRBJ2-7
DNA: TGCGCCAGCAGCTTGGTCCCGTCCTACGAGCAGTACTTC
CDR3: CASSLVPSYEQYF

size: many
D: .
V: TRBV4-2
J: TRBJ1-2
DNA: TGTGCCAGCAGCCAAGCCAGCTATGGCTACACCTTC
CDR3: CASSQASYGYTF

size: once
D: .
V: TRBV7-6
J: TRBJ1-6
DNA: TGTGCTAGCAGCTTAGCGAGTGCCGATGAGGGAGGTCGTAAGAATTCACCCCTCCACTTT
CDR3: CASSLASADEGGRKNSPLHF

size: .
D: .
V: TRBV10-2
J: TRBJ1-3
DNA: TGCGCCAGCATCGACAGCTCTGGAAGCACCATGTATTTT
CDR3: CASIDSSGSTMYF

size: .
D: .
V: TRBV9
J: TRBJ1-2
DNA: TGTGCCAGCAGCGTAGGGGAGACGTTCAGCTATGGCTACACCTTC
CDR3: CASSVGETFSYGYTF

size: many
D: TRBD1
V: TRBV5-1
J: TRBJ1-2
DNA: TGCGCCAGCAGCCAACCGGGACAGGTCTATGGCTACACCTTC
CDR3: CASSQPGQVYGYTF

size: .
D: TRBD1
V: TRBV2
J: TRBJ2-7
DNA: TGTGCCAGCCGTCCCGGGACAGGGGCGCACGAGCAGTACTTC
CDR3: CASRPGTGAHEQYF

size: .
D: .
V: TRBV7-6
J: TRBJ2-2
DNA: TGTGCCAGCAGGTTCCAGGTCACAGGGACCGGGGAGCTGTTTTTT
CDR3: CASRFQVTGTGELFF

size: .
D: .
V: TRBV5-6
J: TRBJ1-3
DNA: TGTGCCAGCAGCTTTTCCGGTGGGATTTTCTCTGGAAACACCATATATTTT
CDR3: CASSFSGGIFSGNTIYF

size: .
D: .
V: TRBV2
J: TRBJ2-3
DNA: TGTGCCAGGGGGGATCCAGATACGCAGTATTTT
CDR3: CARGDPDTQYF

size: .
D: TRBD1
V: TRBV28
J: TRBJ2-7
DNA: TGTGCCAGCAGCGGACAGGGCATGCCTGCGTACGAGCAGTACTTC
CDR3: CASSGQGMPAYEQYF

size: .
D: TRBD2
V: TRBV7-9
J: TRBJ2-7
DNA: TGTGCCAGCAACCCGGGGGGTTACGAGCAGTACTTC
CDR3: CASNPGGYEQYF

size: .
D: TRBD2
V: TRBV5-1
J: TRBJ2-2
DNA: TGCGCCAGCAGCTTGGTGGCGGGGGGGCCTGACACCGGGGAGCTGTTTTTT
CDR3: CASSLVAGGPDTGELFF

size: .
D: .
V: TRBV7-9
J: TRBJ1-1
DNA: TGTGCCAGCAGCTCAGGGGCCACTGAAGCTCTCTTT
CDR3: CASSSGATEALF

size: .
D: .
V: TRBV7-2
J: TRBJ2-7
DNA: TGTGCCAGCAGCTCCAAGCCTGCCTACGAGCAGTACTTC
CDR3: CASSSKPAYEQYF

size: few
D: .
V: TRBV10-3
J: TRBJ2-3
DNA: TGTGCCATCAGTGAGACTATAGCGGTAAGGACAGATACGCAGTATTTT
CDR3: CAISETIAVRTDTQYF

size: few
D: .
V: TRBV20-1
J: TRBJ2-1
DNA: TGCAGTGTTAAGGGGGTGGGGAATGAGCAGTTCTTC
CDR3: CSVKGVGNEQFF

size: many
D: TRBD1
V: TRBV20-1
J: TRBJ1-6
DNA: TGCAGTGCCCCAAGTGGGACAGGGAATTCACCCCTCCACTTT
CDR3: CSAPSGTGNSPLHF

size: few
D: .
V: TRBV5-4
J: TRBJ1-2
DNA: TGTGCCAGCAGCGGGGGGGCCGAAGTCTATGGCTACACCTTC
CDR3: CASSGGAEVYGYTF

size: few
D: .
V: TRBV20-1
J: TRBJ2-1
DNA: TGCAGTGCTAACACAGGAGACTACAATGAGCAGTTCTTC
CDR3: CSANTGDYNEQFF

size: .
D: .
V: TRBV2
J: TRBJ2-2
DNA: TGTGCCAGCACAGGACCCCAGGACACCACCGGGGAGCTGTTTTTT
CDR3: CASTGPQDTTGELFF

size: few
D: TRBD1
V: TRBV29-1
J: TRBJ2-3
DNA: TGCAGCGTGCTGACCGGGACAGTCGCAGATACGCAGTATTTT
CDR3: CSVLTGTVADTQYF

size: .
D: .
V: TRBV7-2
J: TRBJ2-7
DNA: TGTGCCAGCAGCCCCCCCTCCTACGAGCAGTACTTC
CDR3: CASSPPSYEQYF

size: .
D: .
V: TRBV5-1
J: TRBJ1-6
DNA: TGCGCCAGCAGCTTGGGCCGGGCCAGGGTAGGAGCAGGGGATTCACCCCTCCACTTT
CDR3: CASSLGRARVGAGDSPLHF

size: .
D: TRBD2
V: TRBV20-1
J: TRBJ2-1
DNA: TGCAGTGCTACCAGCGGGAGCTCCTACAATGAGCAGTTCTTC
CDR3: CSATSGSSYNEQFF

size: many
D: .
V: TRBV19
J: TRBJ1-1
DNA: TGTGCCAGTAGTATTCGGAGTGGGCAGGGTCGCACTGAAGCTTTCTTT
CDR3: CASSIRSGQGRTEAFF

size: many
D: .
V: TRBV5-6
J: TRBJ1-2
DNA: TGTGCCAGCAGCTTGGGGACCTCGGATGGCTACACCTTC
CDR3: CASSLGTSDGYTF

size: many
D: .
V: TRBV7-6
J: TRBJ2-1
DNA: TGTGCCACTGGGGTCAGCTCCTACAATGAGCAGTTCTTC
CDR3: CATGVSSYNEQFF

size: .
D: TRBD2
V: TRBV11-1
J: TRBJ2-1
DNA: TGTGCCAGCAGCTACTCAGGGAGGGGAGGGAATGAGCAGTTCTTC
CDR3: CASSYSGRGGNEQFF

size: .
D: .
V: TRBV10-3
J: TRBJ1-4
DNA: TGTGCCATCGGCTACCCAAATGAAAAACTGTTTTTT
CDR3: CAIGYPNEKLFF

size: .
D: .
V: TRBV7-8
J: TRBJ2-7
DNA: TGTGCCAGCGGTCTCCGCGCCTACGAGCAGTACTTC
CDR3: CASGLRAYEQYF